This TCR beta chain appears in the sequencing data of a study of T-cell memory formation after mild COVID-19. Germline-derived CDR1 and CDR2 are SGHRS and YFSETQ. This CDR3 is 15 amino acids long. Trimming removed 4 bases at V and 1 base at J, with 15 bases between. TCRdb reprocessed the 5' RACE reads with MiXCR, giving one entry per CDR3 protein. The sample records roughly 310,000 distinct CDR3 sequences, 15% to 20% being singletons. The sample taken for sequencing was PBMCs or a T cell subset sorted from them (not recorded which). This TCR came from a man aged 18 to 35 who had mild COVID-19 (a few samples of this study predate the infection). Cell type and time point are not known. The chain uses TRBV5-1 and TRBJ2-7; no firm D call. The chain's CDR3 is CASSLVSGLSYEQYF. The CDR3 DNA reads as TGCGCCAGCAGCCTAGTATCAGGTCTATCCTACGAGCAGTACTTC. The whole variable domain, remainder taken from reference TRBV5-1 and TRBJ2-7, is KAGVTQTPRYLIKTRGQQVTLSCSPISGHRSVSWYQQTPGQGLQFLFEYFSETQRNKGNFPGRFSGRQFSNSRSEMNVSTLELGDSALYLCASSLVSGLSYEQYFGPGTRLTVT.